Following are 20 T cell receptor beta chains from one sample sequenced in a study of CD8 T cells in Susac syndrome. Random hexamers were used to reverse transcribe an amount of about 0.45 to 1 ug RNA. In TCRdb, the immunoSEQ multiplex PCR reads were re-called with MiXCR into one record per CDR3 protein. This table has 210,000 or so distinct CDR3 sequences, less than 95% appearing once. Specimen: CD4+ T cells from PBMCs. These receptors all come from a human donor with Susac syndrome.

This clonotype is a singleton in its sample. This chain links TRBV20-1 with TRBJ2-5; the D call may be TRBD1 or TRBD2 (5 bases each). This CDR3 is built from 17 residues. CDR1 is DFQATT and CDR2 is SNEGSKA in the germline V gene (reference sequence). V lost 4 bases, J lost 2 bases, and 23 bases lay in between. This CDR3 is CSATGSGTPGFQETQYF. Here the CDR3 DNA reads TGCAGTGCTACTGGAAGTGGGACCCCAGGATTTCAAGAGACCCAGTACTTC.

V gene TRBV28 combines with J gene TRBJ1-2; D not resolved. The CDR3 loop spans 15 amino acids. The germline V gene encodes CDR1 MDHEN and CDR2 SYDVKM. Trimming stripped 6 bases from V and 4 bases from J, with 18 bases between. CDR3 DNA: TGTGCCAGCAGCTTCCTGGGCAACAACCCCTATGGCTACACCTTC. It yields the protein CASSFLGNNPYGYTF.

V gene TRBV20-1 combines with J gene TRBJ1-4; 9 bases are shared with TRBD1. The CDR3 spans 15 residues. From germline, CDR1 is DFQATT and CDR2 SNEGSKA (reference sequence). Trimming removed 6 bases from V and 4 bases from J; junction bases left unmatched: 9. The CDR3 loop reads CSAAAGTGLNEKLFF. CDR3 nucleotide sequence: TGCAGTGCAGCAGCCGGGACAGGGCTTAATGAAAAACTGTTTTTT.

The V and J genes are TRBV29-1 and TRBJ1-1, with a tentative D call TRBD1 (5 bases). This CDR3 is built from 12 residues. V dropped 4 bases and J dropped 6 bases, with 12 bases sitting between them. Germline CDR1 is SQVTM and CDR2 is ANQGSEA. The CDR3 spells CSVAGGGPEAFF. Written as DNA, the CDR3 is TGCAGCGTTGCTGGGGGGGGACCTGAAGCTTTCTTT.

This chain uses TRBV15 with TRBJ2-7; 11 positions match TRBD1. V gave up 1 base and J gave up 6 bases; unmatched junction bases: 17. CDR3 size: 19 residues. Germline CDR1 LNHNV, CDR2 YYDKDF (reference sequence). CDR3 bases: TGTGCCACCAGCAGAGCGCCCCGGACAGGGGGCGTAGGGATTCGCGAGCAGTACTTC. Translating it yields CATSRAPRTGGVGIREQYF.

This chain joins TRBV7-9 and TRBJ2-1; 11 nucleotides match TRBD2. CDR3 length: 15 amino acids. Germline V gene data show CDR1 as SEHNR and CDR2 as FQNEAQ (reference sequence). Trimming removed 5 bases from V and 9 bases from J; junction bases left unmatched: 9. The CDR3 loop reads CASSHAGTSGVEQFF. In DNA, the CDR3 is TGTGCCAGCAGCCATGCTGGGACTAGCGGTGTTGAGCAGTTCTTC.

The chain carries TRBV2 and TRBJ2-1; TRBD1 agrees at 7 bases. CDR3 length: 14 residues. V shed 2 bases, J shed 5 bases, and the junction held 3 bases outside the gene matches. Germline V gives CDR1 SNHLY, CDR2 FYNNEI. In DNA form, the CDR3 reads TGTGCCAGCAGTGAACTCGGGACAGACAATGAGCAGTTCTTC. Translating it yields CASSELGTDNEQFF.

The chain uses TRBV9 and TRBJ1-4, with TRBD1 matching over 7 bases. This CDR3 comprises 15 residues. The germline CDR1 and CDR2 sequences are SGDLS and YYNGEE. V lost 2 bases to trimming and J lost 8 bases; unmatched junction nucleotides: 9. The CDR3 loop is CASSVSGQGGEKLFF. CDR3 nucleotides: TGTGCCAGCAGCGTTTCGGGCCAAGGGGGCGAAAAACTGTTTTTT. Together with reference TRBV9 and TRBJ1-4, the CDR3 gives the full variable domain: DSGVTQTPKHLITATGQRVTLRCSPRSGDLSVYWYQQSLDQGLQFLIQYYNGEERAKGNILERFSAQQFPDLHSELNLSSLELGDSALYFCASSVSGQGGEKLFFGSGTQLSVL.

This sequence joins TRBV29-1 and TRBJ2-3; 8 bases align to TRBD2. The germline V gene has CDR1 SQVTM and CDR2 ANQGSEA. The CDR3 loop spans 13 amino acids. V trimming: 7 bases; J trimming: 3 bases; junction bases outside the gene matches: 6. The DNA of the CDR3 is TGCAGCGCCGAGCGGGGGTCGACAGATACGCAGTATTTT. This encodes CSAERGSTDTQYF.

The chain uses TRBV20-1 and TRBJ1-1; D not certain. The germline gives CDR1 DFQATT, CDR2 SNEGSKA (reference sequence). V lost 5 bases, J lost 1 base, and 8 bases lay in between. The CDR3 totals 12 residues. CDR3 coding DNA: TGCAGTGCTCTACGACAGAACACTGAAGCTTTCTTT. Translated: CSALRQNTEAFF.

The rearrangement joins TRBV9 to TRBJ1-1; no clear D. Germline V gives CDR1 SGDLS, CDR2 YYNGEE. CDR3 size: 13 residues. V dropped 0 bases and J dropped 1 base, with 4 bases sitting between them. CDR3 coding DNA: TGTGCCAGCAGCGTAGGGTGGAACACTGAAGCTTTCTTT. Translating it yields CASSVGWNTEAFF. The full variable domain, its missing parts supplied by reference TRBV9 and TRBJ1-1, is DSGVTQTPKHLITATGQRVTLRCSPRSGDLSVYWYQQSLDQGLQFLIQYYNGEERAKGNILERFSAQQFPDLHSELNLSSLELGDSALYFCASSVGWNTEAFFGQGTRLTVV.

Points on this clonotype: The junction departs from germline at one end; a sequencing error may be responsible. This sequence joins TRBV7-7 and TRBJ2-1; the match to TRBD1 covers 10 bases. Germline assignment: CDR1 SSHAT and CDR2 FNYEAQ (reference sequence). There are 14 residues in the CDR3. The CDR3 loop is CASSSGTGASEQFF. CDR3 nucleotide sequence: TGTGCTAGCAGCTCCGGGACAGGGGCTTCGGAGCAGTTCTTC.

The rearrangement links TRBV20-1 to TRBJ2-5, with D tentatively TRBD1 (6 bases). CDR1 is DFQATT and CDR2 is SNEGSKA in the germline V gene (reference sequence). V shed 6 bases and J shed 2 bases, with 16 bases lying between them. This CDR3 region has 14 residues. DNA of the CDR3: TGCAGTGCGGTAACTACCCAGGGGCAAGAGACCCAGTACTTC. Protein product: CSAVTTQGQETQYF.

V is TRBV6-2 or TRBV6-3 and J is TRBJ1-5; 11 bases agree with TRBD1. The CDR3 is 15 amino acids. Germline V gene data show CDR1 as MNHEY and CDR2 as SVGEGT. With V trimmed by 5 bases and J by 4 bases, 4 bases remained unmatched. CDR3 sequence: CASSPGQGVNQPQHF. CDR3 coding DNA: TGTGCCAGCAGTCCGGGACAGGGGGTGAATCAGCCCCAGCATTTT.

The chain couples TRBV3-1 to TRBJ1-5; D is undetermined. This CDR3 comprises 13 residues. V was trimmed by 1 base and J by 5 bases, leaving 6 bases between them. The V gene's germline CDR1 is LGHDT and CDR2 YNNKEL (reference sequence). Here the CDR3 reads CASSQAGHQPQHF. CDR3 DNA: TGTGCCAGCAGCCAAGCGGGCCATCAGCCCCAGCATTTT.

CDR3 DNA: TGCAGTGCGTCCCGGGCTCAAGATAATCAGCCCCAGCATTTT. Amino acids: CSASRAQDNQPQHF. V gene TRBV20-1 combines with J gene TRBJ1-5; D gene ambiguous. In germline, CDR1 is DFQATT, CDR2 SNEGSKA (reference sequence). Trimming left V 6 bases short and J 4 bases short, with 16 bases between. The CDR3 spans 14 residues.

V gene TRBV30 combines with J gene TRBJ1-2; the D is unclear. V lost 0 bases to trimming and J lost 6 bases, with 5 bases between them. The length of the CDR3 is 11 residues. Per the germline V gene, CDR1 is GTSNPN and CDR2 is SVGIG (reference sequence). The DNA for the CDR3 is TGTGCCTGGAGTGTATCTCATGGCTACACCTTC. Translation gives CAWSVSHGYTF. The complete variable domain, with remaining parts taken from reference TRBV30 and TRBJ1-2, reads SQTIHQWPATLVQPVGSPLSLECTVEGTSNPNLYWYRQAAGRGLQLLFYSVGIGQISSEVPQNLSASRPQDRQFILSSKKLLLSDSGFYLCAWSVSHGYTFGSGTRLTVV.

The chain joins TRBV30 to TRBJ2-3; 7 nucleotides match TRBD2. The CDR3 extends over 14 amino acids. V trimming: 2 bases; J trimming: 5 bases; junction bases outside the gene matches: 7. CDR1 GTSNPN and CDR2 SVGIG come from the germline V gene (reference sequence). CDR3 loop: CAWSTRLALDTQYF. The CDR3 DNA reads TGTGCCTGGAGTACGAGACTAGCCCTAGATACGCAGTATTTT.

The CDR3 loop is CASSAGQTDMNTEAFF. CDR3 DNA: TGTGCCAGCAGCGCCGGCCAGACCGACATGAACACTGAAGCTTTCTTT. The J gene is TRBJ1-1, the V gene TRBV6-2 or TRBV6-3, with D unresolved. Germline V gene data show CDR1 as MNHEY and CDR2 as SVGEGT. The CDR3 loop spans 16 amino acids. The V end was cut by 6 bases, the J end by 0 bases, with 17 bases between.

The chain uses TRBV20-1 and TRBJ2-3, with TRBD1 as a possible D gene (5 bases). Trimming removed 4 bases at V and 5 bases at J, with 16 bases between. The CDR3 totals 14 residues. CDR1 is DFQATT and CDR2 is SNEGSKA in the germline V gene (reference sequence). In DNA, the CDR3 is TGCAGTGCTACCTTCAGGGCAGGTGAAGATACGCAGTATTTT. This codes for CSATFRAGEDTQYF.